These 21 T cell receptor beta chains were all obtained from the same sample, sequenced in a study of T-cell reconstitution after alpha-beta-depleted transplantation in children. A library of TCRbeta sequences, prepared with unique molecular identifiers, was generated. TCRdb reanalysed the PCR reads using MiXCR and keeps one entry per CDR3 protein. The data contain a few hundred thousand distinct CDR3 sequences, 11% of them seen just once; the ten biggest clones take up roughly 5.5%. The starting material was PBMCs from the stem cell graft donor, obtained from the stem cell graft. These TCRs come from a human donor who donated a stem cell graft to a child with acute myeloid leukemia.

A single count supports this clonotype. The genes are TRBV27 and TRBJ2-1; weak D call: TRBD2 (6 bases). The V end lost 0 bases, the J end lost 6 bases, and 12 bases lay between the germline ends. Germline CDR1 is MNHEY and CDR2 is SMNVEV (reference sequence). The CDR3 runs to 15 residues. The CDR3 sequence is CASSLSNGLLNEQFF. CDR3 bases: TGTGCCAGCAGTTTATCTAACGGACTACTCAATGAGCAGTTCTTC.

A few counts support this clonotype. The CDR3 nucleotides are TGCGCCAGCCGTTTCACAGGGGCGTACACCGGGGAGCTGTTTTTT. Translating gives CASRFTGAYTGELFF. This chain joins TRBV5-1 and TRBJ2-2, with 7 bases matching TRBD1. This CDR3 region has 15 residues. V shed 7 bases and J 3 bases; nucleotides not matched to a gene: 9. Germline loops: CDR1 SGHRS, CDR2 YFSETQ.

This clonotype was counted between two and nine times. This chain joins TRBV12-3 or TRBV12-4 and TRBJ1-2; D remains ambiguous. The CDR3 consists of 11 residues. V was clipped by 4 bases and J by 9 bases, with 9 bases between them. This chain's CDR3 is CASSSRTSYTF. The CDR3 DNA follows: TGTGCCAGCAGTTCACGGACGAGCTACACCTTC.

This clonotype was counted between two and nine times. This chain joins TRBV20-1 and TRBJ2-1; TRBD2 matches at 13 bases. The CDR3 consists of 14 residues. The V gene end was trimmed by 5 bases and the J gene end by 8 bases; junction bases not matched to a gene: 6. Germline lookup yields CDR1 DFQATT and CDR2 SNEGSKA (reference sequence). The CDR3: CSAEGLAGVDEQFF. For the CDR3, the DNA is TGCAGTGCTGAAGGACTAGCGGGAGTCGATGAGCAGTTCTTC.

The chain combines TRBV10-3 with TRBJ2-7; 8 bases match TRBD1. The CDR3 totals 16 residues. With V trimmed by 0 bases and J by 3 bases, 7 bases remained unmatched. The germline V gene encodes CDR1 ENHRY and CDR2 SYGVKD. The CDR3 DNA reads as TGTGCCATCAGTGAGTCGATAGGACAGGGATTCTACGAGCAGTACGTC. Translated, it gives CAISESIGQGFYEQYV.

The chain joins TRBV5-1 to TRBJ2-5; no reliable D call. Germline V CDR1 and CDR2: SGHRS, YFSETQ. The CDR3 runs to 16 residues. V lost 1 base and J 5 bases, leaving 18 bases between the germline ends. The CDR3 reads CASSLIDQSLGETQYF. CDR3 coding DNA: TGCGCCAGCAGCTTGATTGACCAGAGCCTGGGGGAGACCCAGTACTTC. The full variable domain, with the rest looked up from reference TRBV5-1 and TRBJ2-5, is KAGVTQTPRYLIKTRGQQVTLSCSPISGHRSVSWYQQTPGQGLQFLFEYFSETQRNKGNFPGRFSGRQFSNSRSEMNVSTLELGDSALYLCASSLIDQSLGETQYFGPGTRLLVL.

The rearrangement links TRBV12-3 or TRBV12-4 to TRBJ1-1, with D maybe TRBD1 (5 bases). CDR3 length: 13 residues. V lost 1 base, J lost 3 bases, and 6 bases lay in between. Here the CDR3 reads CASSLGGHTEAFF. CDR3 coding DNA: TGTGCCAGCAGTTTAGGGGGACACACTGAAGCTTTCTTT.

This clonotype was recorded many times. V and J are TRBV5-5 and TRBJ1-5, with D possibly being TRBD1 (5 bases). This CDR3 is 15 amino acids long. Germline V lookup: CDR1 SGHKS, CDR2 YYEKEE (reference sequence). Trimming removed 4 bases at V and 7 bases at J, with 18 bases between. The CDR3 DNA reads TGTGCCAGCAGCCGGCGTGAGGGCGAGGGGCAGCCCCAGCATTTT. Its translation: CASSRREGEGQPQHF.

The chain uses TRBV20-1 and TRBJ2-5; 10 nucleotides line up with TRBD2. The germline CDR1 and CDR2 sequences are DFQATT and SNEGSKA (reference sequence). Losses at the gene ends were 8 bases for V and 1 base for J; bases not matched to a gene: 4. This CDR3 has 13 residues. CDR3 residues: CSTLAGAQETQYF. The CDR3 nucleotides are TGCAGTACCCTAGCGGGGGCCCAAGAGACCCAGTACTTC.

This clonotype was found a few times. The gene calls are TRBV5-1 and TRBJ1-5; tentatively, D is TRBD1 (6 bases). This CDR3 region has 14 residues. Per the germline V gene, CDR1 is SGHRS and CDR2 is YFSETQ. The V end lost 2 bases, the J end lost 3 bases, and 9 bases lay between the germline ends. CDR3: CASSFYRANQPQHF. The CDR3 region has the DNA TGCGCCAGCAGCTTTTACAGGGCCAATCAGCCCCAGCATTTT.

The V gene is TRBV10-3, the J gene TRBJ1-6, with D hard to call. The ends were cut back, 6 bases at V and 13 bases at J, with 19 bases in the middle. The germline gives CDR1 ENHRY, CDR2 SYGVKD. The CDR3 is 14 amino acids. The chain's CDR3 is CAIRNAVLGDPLHF. As DNA, the CDR3 is TGTGCCATCAGGAACGCGGTCCTGGGAGATCCCCTCCACTTT.

This clonotype was counted a few times. V and J are TRBV2 and TRBJ2-7; D ambiguous. Trimming left V 6 bases short and J 7 bases short, with 13 bases between. Germline CDR1 SNHLY, CDR2 FYNNEI. The CDR3 consists of 12 residues. The CDR3 DNA reads as TGTGCCAGCAGGAAACAAGCCGATGAGCAGTACTTC. Protein sequence: CASRKQADEQYF.

The chain combines TRBV12-5 with TRBJ2-1, with 7 bases aligning to TRBD2. Germline CDR1 LGHNT, CDR2 FRNRAP. V was pared by 0 bases and J by 0 bases, with 11 bases of the junction left unmatched. This CDR3 is 19 amino acids long. The CDR3 region has the DNA TGTGCTAGTGGTTTGGTAATTGGCGCGGGGGATAGCTCCTACAATGAGCAGTTCTTC. Its protein is CASGLVIGAGDSSYNEQFF.

The rearrangement links TRBV6-1 to TRBJ2-4; the D gene is possibly TRBD2 (8 bases). V lost 6 bases and J 7 bases, leaving 19 bases between the germline ends. This CDR3 region has 15 residues. Germline V CDR1 and CDR2: MNHNS, SASEGT. CDR3: CASSPTTGGGNIQYF. The CDR3 DNA reads TGTGCCAGCAGCCCGACGACGGGAGGGGGCAACATTCAGTACTTC.

Turning to this clonotype: This may be a read error: a much more frequent sequence differs by one nucleotide. The chain has TRBV6-1 and TRBJ2-1, with 12 positions matching TRBD2. The CDR3 length is 14 residues. Germline CDR1 MNHNS, CDR2 SASEGT. J gave up 12 bases and V 6 bases, and 9 bases lay outside the gene matches. The CDR3 DNA sequence: TGTGCCAGCAGACCGACTAGCGGGGGCGGTGGGCAGTTCTTC. Translating it yields CASRPTSGGGGQFF.

The chain recombines TRBV4-3 with TRBJ2-1; TRBD1 is a possible D gene (5 bases). Germline V gene sequence: CDR1 LGHNA, CDR2 YSLEER. This CDR3 spans 15 amino acids. V was clipped by 0 bases and J by 5 bases, with 11 bases between them. Here the CDR3 reads CASSQEARRDNEQFF. In nucleotides, the CDR3 is TGCGCCAGCAGCCAAGAGGCTCGCAGGGACAATGAGCAGTTCTTC.

This clonotype was counted at least ten times. The CDR3 DNA is TGTGCCATCAGCGTAGCGGGGGATGGCTACGAGCAGTACGTC. Protein: CAISVAGDGYEQYV. The V and J genes are TRBV10-3 and TRBJ2-7, with 9 bases lining up with TRBD2. Per the germline V gene, CDR1 is ENHRY and CDR2 is SYGVKD. The CDR3 runs to 14 residues. Unmatched junction bases numbered 6, after V lost 6 bases and J lost 3 bases.

V and J are TRBV30 and TRBJ2-1, with D perhaps matching TRBD1 or TRBD2 (5 bases each). Trimming took 2 bases from V and 12 from J, leaving 14 bases between them. This CDR3 has 12 amino acids. In germline, CDR1 is GTSNPN, CDR2 SVGIG (reference sequence). CDR3 sequence: CAWSLPKGRQFF. The CDR3 DNA reads TGTGCCTGGAGTCTCCCCAAGGGACGGCAGTTCTTC. Based on the CDR3 plus reference TRBV30 and TRBJ2-1, the full variable domain is SQTIHQWPATLVQPVGSPLSLECTVEGTSNPNLYWYRQAAGRGLQLLFYSVGIGQISSEVPQNLSASRPQDRQFILSSKKLLLSDSGFYLCAWSLPKGRQFFGPGTRLTVL.

This clonotype was recorded many times. The chain joins TRBV6-6 to TRBJ1-5; D is unclear. Trimming left V 2 bases short and J 0 bases short, with 8 bases between. CDR3 size: 15 residues. Germline V gene lookup returns CDR1 MNHNY and CDR2 SVGAGI (reference sequence). For the CDR3, the DNA is TGTGCCAGCAGTTACGAGGAAGGTAGCAATCAGCCCCAGCATTTT. It is translated as CASSYEEGSNQPQHF.

This clonotype has more than one count but fewer than ten. The CDR3 reads CASSLAGMVSYEQYV. The CDR3 region has the DNA TGTGCCAGCAGCTTAGCGGGGATGGTCTCCTACGAGCAGTACGTC. The chain uses TRBV11-3 and TRBJ2-7, with D possibly matching TRBD2 (5 bases). The CDR3 extends over 15 amino acids. Deletions cut 1 base from V and 0 bases from J, with 10 bases between. From germline, CDR1 is SGHNT and CDR2 YENEEA.

The chain carries TRBV6-5 and TRBJ2-1; 8 nucleotides line up with TRBD1. Germline lookup yields CDR1 MNHEY and CDR2 SVGAGI. This CDR3 is built from 15 residues. With 2 bases clipped from V and 5 bases from J, the junction kept 5 bases outside the gene matches. In DNA form, the CDR3 reads TGTGCCAGCAGTTACACCGGACAGGGAAACAATGAGCAGTTCTTC. Encoded protein: CASSYTGQGNNEQFF.